A single sample gave rise to the 16 T cell receptor beta chains below, sequenced in a study of T cells in Graves' hyperthyroidism and ophthalmopathy. Amplification targeted TCR beta CDR3 regions from RNA transcripts. During a first-round RT-PCR of the TCR CDR3, the HTBI primer set was used. TCRdb re-derived calls from the multiplex PCR reads in MiXCR, one entry per CDR3 protein. The sample holds roughly 510,000 distinct CDR3 sequences, 46% seen once. The sequenced sample was peripheral blood or thyroid tissue (not recorded which). These receptors originate from an adult woman with Graves' disease, either hyperthyroidism or ophthalmopathy (not recorded which).

For this clonotype: One junction end does not reproduce the germline sequence, and a read error may be involved. J is TRBJ2-5 and V is TRBV7-2; TRBD1 matches 9 bases. Germline V gene sequence: CDR1 SGHTA, CDR2 FQGNSA. The CDR3 sequence is 13 residues long. The CDR3 sequence is CASSFWTGENQYF. The CDR3, as DNA: TGTGCCAGCAGCTTCTGGACAGGGGAGAACCAGTACTTC.

At least ten counts were recorded for this clonotype. This chain uses TRBV7-8 with TRBJ2-5; D is undetermined. Germline V gene sequence: CDR1 SGHVS, CDR2 FQNEAQ. V gave up 5 bases and J gave up 5 bases, with 18 bases separating them. The CDR3 is made up of 15 amino acids. In nucleotides, the CDR3 is TGTGCCAGCAGCGCCCAGACCAGGTCGGGTGAGACCCAGTACTTC. Amino acids: CASSAQTRSGETQYF. Full variable domain (remainder filled in from reference TRBV7-8 and TRBJ2-5): GAGVSQSPRYKVAKRGQDVALRCDPISGHVSLFWYQQALGQGPEFLTYFQNEAQLDKSGLPSDRFFAERPEGSVSTLKIQRTQQEDSAVYLCASSAQTRSGETQYFGPGTRLLVL.

This clonotype was seen ten or more times. The chain joins TRBV14 to TRBJ1-1, with 9 bases identical to TRBD1. Germline V CDR1 and CDR2: SGHDN, FVKESK. This CDR3 has 16 residues. J gave up 1 base and V 4 bases, and 7 bases lay outside the gene matches. The CDR3 loop reads CASSRGQGGQNTEAFF. The CDR3, as DNA: TGTGCCAGCAGCCGGGGACAGGGAGGTCAGAACACTGAAGCTTTCTTT.

This clonotype has at least ten counts. V and J are TRBV19 and TRBJ1-2; possibly TRBD1 for D (5 bases). The length of the CDR3 is 14 residues. The ends were cut back, 4 bases at V and 5 bases at J, with 14 bases in the middle. The germline V gene has CDR1 LNHDA and CDR2 SQIVND (reference sequence). In DNA form, the CDR3 reads TGTGCCAGTAGTACCTCTGGACACCTTTATGGCTACACCTTC. Protein product: CASSTSGHLYGYTF.

The chain recombines TRBV20-1 with TRBJ2-5; D is undetermined. Germline loops: CDR1 DFQATT, CDR2 SNEGSKA (reference sequence). Trimming pared 3 bases from V and 9 bases from J, leaving 14 bases between. CDR3 size: 12 residues. The CDR3 region is CSARIKVGAQYF. The CDR3 region has the DNA TGCAGTGCTAGGATAAAGGTTGGGGCCCAGTACTTC.

To note about this clonotype: With a much larger clone just one base away, this may be a read error. This chain connects TRBV11-2 to TRBJ2-2; TRBD1 is a possible D gene (5 bases). The V gene lost 0 bases and the J gene lost 5 bases, with 10 bases spanning the gap. The CDR3 has 15 amino acids. Germline CDR1 reads SGHAT; CDR2 reads FQNNGV. The CDR3 DNA is TGTGCCAGCAGCTTAGAGACAAGGGGTACCGGGGAGCTGTTTTTT. Residues: CASSLETRGTGELFF.

A few counts support this clonotype. CDR3 residues: CASSLRSGTEAFF. In nucleotides, the CDR3 is TGTGCCAGCAGCCTAAGATCGGGCACTGAAGCTTTCTTT. The V and J genes are TRBV3-1 and TRBJ1-1; D gene ambiguous. The CDR3 totals 13 residues. CDR1 is LGHDT, CDR2 YNNKEL, per germline (reference sequence). V lost 4 bases, J lost 4 bases, and 10 bases lay in between.

The V call is TRBV7-6, the J call TRBJ2-7; a possible D gene is TRBD1 (6 bases). CDR1 and CDR2 from the germline V gene are SGHVS and FNYEAQ. V lost 6 bases to trimming and J lost 4 bases, with 19 bases between them. The CDR3 loop spans 15 amino acids. CDR3 region: CASSPPAGELYEQYF. In nucleotides, the CDR3 is TGTGCCAGCAGTCCACCGGCAGGGGAGCTTTACGAGCAGTACTTC.

V is TRBV10-3 and J is TRBJ2-7, with D hard to call. The CDR3 covers 12 residues. Between the trimmed V and J ends, which lost 5 bases and 3 bases, there was a span of 8 bases. Looked up from germline, CDR1 is ENHRY and CDR2 is SYGVKD. CDR3 sequence (DNA): TGTGCCATCAGTAGGAGATTCTACGAGCAGTACTTC. Translating it yields CAISRRFYEQYF.

This clonotype was seen only a few times. The chain recombines TRBV20-1 with TRBJ1-2; tentative D call: TRBD1 (5 bases). V was cut by 2 bases and J by 6 bases, with 16 bases left in between. The V gene's germline CDR1 is DFQATT and CDR2 SNEGSKA (reference sequence). The CDR3 totals 14 residues. This CDR3 reads CSARRNTGDDGYTF. CDR3 bases: TGCAGTGCTAGAAGGAACACCGGGGACGATGGCTACACCTTC.

This chain uses TRBV11-2 with TRBJ2-7, with D perhaps matching TRBD1 (6 bases). From germline, CDR1 is SGHAT and CDR2 FQNNGV. V gave up 3 bases and J gave up 3 bases, with 9 bases separating them. This CDR3 has 13 amino acids. The CDR3 sequence is CASSLNRVYEQYF. DNA of the CDR3: TGTGCCAGCAGCTTGAACAGGGTCTACGAGCAGTACTTC.

This clonotype was counted only a few times. The chain combines TRBV7-2 with TRBJ2-5; no definite D call. Trimming took 0 bases from V and 5 from J, leaving 13 bases between them. The CDR3 runs to 15 residues. Germline CDR1 is SGHTA and CDR2 is FQGNSA. CDR3 sequence (DNA): TGTGCCAGCAGCTTAGCTCTCCTCTCCGGGGAGACCCAGTACTTC. Its protein is CASSLALLSGETQYF.

V and J are TRBV20-1 and TRBJ1-2; the D gene is possibly TRBD1 (5 bases). CDR3 length equals 14 residues. Germline V gives CDR1 DFQATT, CDR2 SNEGSKA (reference sequence). The V gene lost 3 bases and the J gene lost 8 bases, with 19 bases spanning the gap. The CDR3 DNA sequence: TGCAGTGCTAGTCCAGGGAGCTACGAGCAGGGCTACACCTTC. Translation: CSASPGSYEQGYTF.

This clonotype was seen a few times. This chain joins TRBV7-2 and TRBJ1-6; no reliable D call. CDR1 is SGHTA, CDR2 FQGNSA, per germline. The germline V and J ends were trimmed by 5 bases and 10 bases, with 15 bases remaining between them. This CDR3 is built from 14 residues. This CDR3 reads CASSVGGDGSPLHF. The CDR3 coding sequence is TGTGCCAGCAGCGTAGGTGGGGATGGGTCACCCCTCCACTTT.

Note on this clonotype: A junction boundary mismatches the germline segment, possibly from a read error. CDR3 nucleotide sequence: TGCAGTGCTAGAGTCGCAGGGTATAGTTCACCCCTCCACTTT. The encoded protein is CSARVAGYSSPLHF. The chain employs TRBV20-1 and TRBJ1-6; TRBD1 is a possible D gene (5 bases). This CDR3 is built from 14 residues. Germline V gene sequence: CDR1 DFQATT, CDR2 SNEGSKA (reference sequence).

The chain joins TRBV7-9 to TRBJ2-5; TRBD2 aligns across 7 bases. The CDR3 runs 17 residues. Unmatched junction bases numbered 7, after V lost 0 bases and J lost 0 bases. CDR1 is SEHNR and CDR2 is FQNEAQ in the germline V gene (reference sequence). CDR3 DNA: TGTGCCAGCAGCTTAGCGCGGGGCGGGAGTAACCAAGAGACCCAGTACTTC. It specifies CASSLARGGSNQETQYF. The whole variable domain, filled in from reference TRBV7-9 and TRBJ2-5, reads DTGVSQNPRHKITKRGQNVTFRCDPISEHNRLYWYRQTLGQGPEFLTYFQNEAQLEKSRLLSDRFSAERPKGSFSTLEIQRTEQGDSAMYLCASSLARGGSNQETQYFGPGTRLLVL.